This note documents a single T cell receptor beta chain sequence. Its specificity is unknown. This sample was taken from a study of shared clonotypes between healthy human individuals. Study observations and caveats: As a rule, naive subsets had a larger estimated richness than memory subsets. Clonotype sharing across a handful of donors was observed for roughly 5% of naive CD4 clonotypes.

Sorted-subset replicate PCRs used 150 to 200 ng of genomic DNA. This amount corresponded to tens of thousands of T cell genomes. Authors' methods: Junction-only immunoSEQ sequences carried no quality scores, so filtering differed. Some clones are missing from TCRdb's copy, which holds only in-frame ones; the method was immunoSEQ multiplex PCR. For V, J and clone size, that table is used; D and trimming come from the DNA. This table has over a million clones, 95% to 97% appearing once. V lost 1 base and J lost 7, with 16 bases in between. Germline V gene lookup returns CDR1 MNHNS and CDR2 SASEGT. This CDR3 spans 15 amino acids.

The sample comprised naive CD4+ T cells sorted from blood. Specified subset: CD45RA+ positively selected. This clonotype was obtained from a man younger than 45 in good health. The rearrangement joins TRBV6-1 to TRBJ2-5, with D tentatively TRBD1 (6 bases). The CDR3 is CASSEVPGPRGTQYF. The CDR3 DNA reads as TGTGCCAGCAGTGAAGTCCCCGGGCCCAGGGGGACCCAGTACTTC.